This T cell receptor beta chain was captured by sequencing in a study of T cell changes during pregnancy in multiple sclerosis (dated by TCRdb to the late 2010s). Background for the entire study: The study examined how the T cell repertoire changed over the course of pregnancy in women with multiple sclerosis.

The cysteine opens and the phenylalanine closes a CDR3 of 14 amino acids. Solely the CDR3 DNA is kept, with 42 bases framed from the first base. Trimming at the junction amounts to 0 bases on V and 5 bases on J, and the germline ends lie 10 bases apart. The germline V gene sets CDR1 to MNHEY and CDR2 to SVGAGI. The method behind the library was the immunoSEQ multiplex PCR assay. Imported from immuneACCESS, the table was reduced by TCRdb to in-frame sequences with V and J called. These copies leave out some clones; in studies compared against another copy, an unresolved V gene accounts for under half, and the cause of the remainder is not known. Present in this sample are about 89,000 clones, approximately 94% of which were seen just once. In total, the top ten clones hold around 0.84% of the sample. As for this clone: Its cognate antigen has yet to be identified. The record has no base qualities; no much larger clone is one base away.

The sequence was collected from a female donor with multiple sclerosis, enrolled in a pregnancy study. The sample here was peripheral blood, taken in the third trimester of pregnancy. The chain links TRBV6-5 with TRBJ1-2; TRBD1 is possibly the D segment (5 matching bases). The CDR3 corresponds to CASSYSGREYGYTF. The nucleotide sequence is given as TGTGCCAGCAGTTACTCGGGCAGGGAATATGGCTACACCTTC.